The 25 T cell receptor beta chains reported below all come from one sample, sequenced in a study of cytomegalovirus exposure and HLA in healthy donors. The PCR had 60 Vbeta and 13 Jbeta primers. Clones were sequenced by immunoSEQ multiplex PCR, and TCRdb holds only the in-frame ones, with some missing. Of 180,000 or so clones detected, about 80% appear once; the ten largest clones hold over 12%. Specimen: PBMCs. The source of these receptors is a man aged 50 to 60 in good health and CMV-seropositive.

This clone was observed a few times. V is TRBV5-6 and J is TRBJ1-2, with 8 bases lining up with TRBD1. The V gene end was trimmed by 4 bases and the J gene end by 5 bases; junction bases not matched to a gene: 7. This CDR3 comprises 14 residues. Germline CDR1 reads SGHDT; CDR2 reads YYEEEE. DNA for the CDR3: TGTGCCAGCAGCCCCGGACAGGGCATGTATGGCTACACCTTC. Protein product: CASSPGQGMYGYTF.

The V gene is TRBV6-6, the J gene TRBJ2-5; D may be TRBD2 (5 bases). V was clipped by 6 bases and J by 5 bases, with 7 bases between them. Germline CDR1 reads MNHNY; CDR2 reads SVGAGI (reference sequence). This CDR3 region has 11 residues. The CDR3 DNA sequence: TGTGCCAGCAGGGAGCGGGAGACCCAGTACTTC. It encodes CASRERETQYF.

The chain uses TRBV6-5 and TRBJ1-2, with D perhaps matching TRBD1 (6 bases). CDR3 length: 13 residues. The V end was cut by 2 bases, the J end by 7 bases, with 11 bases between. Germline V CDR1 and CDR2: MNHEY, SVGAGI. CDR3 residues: CASSYGTSSGYTF. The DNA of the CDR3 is TGTGCCAGCAGTTACGGGACATCAAGTGGCTACACCTTC.

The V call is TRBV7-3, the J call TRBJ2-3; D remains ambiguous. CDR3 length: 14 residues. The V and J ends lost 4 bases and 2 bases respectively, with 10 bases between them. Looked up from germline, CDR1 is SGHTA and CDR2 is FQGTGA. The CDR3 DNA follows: TGTGCCAGCAGCTCCGGAGCCAACACAGATACGCAGTATTTT. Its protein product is CASSSGANTDTQYF.

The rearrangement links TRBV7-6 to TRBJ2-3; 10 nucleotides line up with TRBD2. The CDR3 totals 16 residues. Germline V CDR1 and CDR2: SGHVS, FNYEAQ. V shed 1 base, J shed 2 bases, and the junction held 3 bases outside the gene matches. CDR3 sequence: CASSLGTSGATDTQYF. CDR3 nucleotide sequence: TGTGCCAGCAGCTTAGGGACTAGCGGAGCCACAGATACGCAGTATTTT.

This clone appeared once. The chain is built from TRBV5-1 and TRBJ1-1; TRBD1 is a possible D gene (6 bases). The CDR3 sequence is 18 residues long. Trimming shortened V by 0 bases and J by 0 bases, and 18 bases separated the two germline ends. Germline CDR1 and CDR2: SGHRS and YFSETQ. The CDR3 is CASSLGTWAGAMNTEAFF. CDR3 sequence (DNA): TGCGCCAGCAGCTTGGGTACGTGGGCAGGGGCCATGAACACTGAAGCTTTCTTT. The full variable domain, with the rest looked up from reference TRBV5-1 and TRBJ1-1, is KAGVTQTPRYLIKTRGQQVTLSCSPISGHRSVSWYQQTPGQGLQFLFEYFSETQRNKGNFPGRFSGRQFSNSRSEMNVSTLELGDSALYLCASSLGTWAGAMNTEAFFGQGTRLTVV.

Written as DNA, the CDR3 is TGTGCCAGCAGAGGTCTAGCGGGGGGGCGTGTTGAGCAGTTCTTC. Its translation is CASRGLAGGRVEQFF. The genes are TRBV28 and TRBJ2-1, with 12 bases that match TRBD2. CDR3 length: 15 residues. V dropped 6 bases and J dropped 9; count of bases not matched to a gene: 9. The germline V gene has CDR1 MDHEN and CDR2 SYDVKM.

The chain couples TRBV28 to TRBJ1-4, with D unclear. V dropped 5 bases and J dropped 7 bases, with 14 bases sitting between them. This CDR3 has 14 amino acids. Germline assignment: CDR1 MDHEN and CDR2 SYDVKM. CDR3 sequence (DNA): TGTGCCAGCAGTCTCGGCGCGGTGGGTGAAAAACTGTTTTTT. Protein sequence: CASSLGAVGEKLFF. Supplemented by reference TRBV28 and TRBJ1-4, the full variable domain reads DVKVTQSSRYLVKRTGEKVFLECVQDMDHENMFWYRQDPGLGLRLIYFSYDVKMKEKGDIPEGYSVSREKKERFSLILESASTNQTSMYLCASSLGAVGEKLFFGSGTQLSVL.

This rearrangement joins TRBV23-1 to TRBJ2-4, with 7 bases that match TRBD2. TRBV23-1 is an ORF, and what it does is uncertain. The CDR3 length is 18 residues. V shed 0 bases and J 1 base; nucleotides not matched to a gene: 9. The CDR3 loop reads CASSQSTNGGTAKNIQYF. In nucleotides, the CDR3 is TGCGCCAGCAGTCAATCCACTAACGGGGGGACGGCCAAAAACATTCAGTACTTC.

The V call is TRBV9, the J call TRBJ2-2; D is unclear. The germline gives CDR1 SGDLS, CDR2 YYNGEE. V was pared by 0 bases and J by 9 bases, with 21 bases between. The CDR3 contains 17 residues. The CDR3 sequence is CASSVVGGKASPRELFF. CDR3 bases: TGTGCCAGCAGCGTAGTAGGCGGAAAAGCATCTCCCCGGGAGCTGTTTTTT.

CDR3: CAWSRDSGRFTF. As DNA, the CDR3 is TGTGCCTGGAGTCGGGACAGTGGGCGTTTCACCTTC. The chain combines TRBV30 with TRBJ1-2; 7 nucleotides agree with TRBD1. Germline CDR1 GTSNPN, CDR2 SVGIG (reference sequence). The CDR3 length is 12 residues. V shed 2 bases, J shed 13 bases, and the junction held 10 bases outside the gene matches.

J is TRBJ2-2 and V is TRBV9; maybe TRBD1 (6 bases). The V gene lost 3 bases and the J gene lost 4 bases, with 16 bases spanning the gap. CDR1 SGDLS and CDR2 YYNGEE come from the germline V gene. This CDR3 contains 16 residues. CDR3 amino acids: CASSGNRDGATGELFF. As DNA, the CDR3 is TGTGCCAGCAGCGGTAACAGGGACGGGGCCACCGGGGAGCTGTTTTTT.

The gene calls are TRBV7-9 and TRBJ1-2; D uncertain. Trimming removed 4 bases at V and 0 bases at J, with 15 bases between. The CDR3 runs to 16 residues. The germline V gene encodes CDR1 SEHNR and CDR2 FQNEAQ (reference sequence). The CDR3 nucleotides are TGTGCCAGCAGCTCTAGCCTAGGGTTGCCTAACTATGGCTACACCTTC. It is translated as CASSSSLGLPNYGYTF. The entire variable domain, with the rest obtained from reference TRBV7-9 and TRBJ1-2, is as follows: DTGVSQNPRHKITKRGQNVTFRCDPISEHNRLYWYRQTLGQGPEFLTYFQNEAQLEKSRLLSDRFSAERPKGSFSTLEIQRTEQGDSAMYLCASSSSLGLPNYGYTFGSGTRLTVV.

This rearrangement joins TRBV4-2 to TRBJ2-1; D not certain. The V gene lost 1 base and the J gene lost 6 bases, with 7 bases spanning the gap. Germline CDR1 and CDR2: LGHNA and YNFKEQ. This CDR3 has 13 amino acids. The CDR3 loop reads CASSQVLGNEQFF. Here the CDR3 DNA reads TGTGCCAGCAGCCAAGTCCTCGGCAATGAGCAGTTCTTC.

The CDR3 coding sequence is TGTGCCAGCTCACCGGACAGGGGGAATTCACCCCTCCACTTT. This sequence encodes CASSPDRGNSPLHF. The chain couples TRBV18 to TRBJ1-6, with 10 bases fitting TRBD1. The CDR3 runs to 14 residues. Trimming at V came to 3 bases and at J to 7 bases, leaving 0 bases not matched to a gene. CDR1 KGHSH and CDR2 LQKENI come from the germline V gene. The full variable domain, its missing parts supplied by reference TRBV18 and TRBJ1-6, is NAGVMQNPRHLVRRRGQEARLRCSPMKGHSHVYWYRQLPEEGLKFMVYLQKENIIDESGMPKERFSAEFPKEGPSILRIQQVVRGDSAAYFCASSPDRGNSPLHFGNGTRLTVT.

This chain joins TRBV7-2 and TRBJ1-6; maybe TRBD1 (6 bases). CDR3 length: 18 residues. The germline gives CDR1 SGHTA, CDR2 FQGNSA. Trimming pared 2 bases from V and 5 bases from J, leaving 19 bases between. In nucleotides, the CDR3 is TGTGCCAGCAGCTTAAAGGGGGGGGCAGTTGGAAATAATTCACCCCTCCACTTT. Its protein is CASSLKGGAVGNNSPLHF.

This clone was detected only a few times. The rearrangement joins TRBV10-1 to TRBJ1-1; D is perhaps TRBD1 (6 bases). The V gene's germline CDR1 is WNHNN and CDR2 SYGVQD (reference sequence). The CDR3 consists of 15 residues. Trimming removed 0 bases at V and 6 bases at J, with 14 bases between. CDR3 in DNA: TGCGCCAGCAGTGAGTCGTCCAGGGGTGTCGCTGAAGCTTTCTTT. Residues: CASSESSRGVAEAFF.

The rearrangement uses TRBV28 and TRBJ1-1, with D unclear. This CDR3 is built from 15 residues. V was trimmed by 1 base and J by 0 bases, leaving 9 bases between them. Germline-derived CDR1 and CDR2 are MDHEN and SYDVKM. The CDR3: CASSLYSGMNTEAFF. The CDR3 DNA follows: TGTGCCAGCAGTTTATATAGCGGAATGAACACTGAAGCTTTCTTT. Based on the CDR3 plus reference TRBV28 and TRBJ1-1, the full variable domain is DVKVTQSSRYLVKRTGEKVFLECVQDMDHENMFWYRQDPGLGLRLIYFSYDVKMKEKGDIPEGYSVSREKKERFSLILESASTNQTSMYLCASSLYSGMNTEAFFGQGTRLTVV.

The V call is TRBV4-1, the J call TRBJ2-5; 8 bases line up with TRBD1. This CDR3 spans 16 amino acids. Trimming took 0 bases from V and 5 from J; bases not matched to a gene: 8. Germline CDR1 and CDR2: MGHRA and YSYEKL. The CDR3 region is CASSQEPTGVWETQYF. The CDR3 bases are TGCGCCAGCAGCCAAGAGCCGACAGGGGTATGGGAGACCCAGTACTTC.

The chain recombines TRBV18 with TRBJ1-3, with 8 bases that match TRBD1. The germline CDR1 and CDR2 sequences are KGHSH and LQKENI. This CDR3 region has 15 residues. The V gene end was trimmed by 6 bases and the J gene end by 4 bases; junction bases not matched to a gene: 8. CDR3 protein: CASSRGQGAGNTIYF. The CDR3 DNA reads TGTGCCAGCTCCCGAGGACAGGGAGCAGGAAACACCATATATTTT. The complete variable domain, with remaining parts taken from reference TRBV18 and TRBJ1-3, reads NAGVMQNPRHLVRRRGQEARLRCSPMKGHSHVYWYRQLPEEGLKFMVYLQKENIIDESGMPKERFSAEFPKEGPSILRIQQVVRGDSAAYFCASSRGQGAGNTIYFGEGSWLTVV.

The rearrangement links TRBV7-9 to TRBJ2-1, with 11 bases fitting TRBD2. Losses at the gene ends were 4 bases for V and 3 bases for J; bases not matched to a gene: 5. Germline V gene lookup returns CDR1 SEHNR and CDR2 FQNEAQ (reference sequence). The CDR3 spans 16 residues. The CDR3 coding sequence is TGTGCCAGCAGCTCAATACTAGCGGGGGACTACAATGAGCAGTTCTTC. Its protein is CASSSILAGDYNEQFF.

CDR3 DNA sequence: TGCGCCAGCAGCCAAGTCCCTCGGGCAGGGGGTAGCTACACCTTC. This translates into CASSQVPRAGGSYTF. The J gene is TRBJ1-2, the V gene TRBV4-1; 7 nucleotides line up with TRBD1. CDR3 length: 15 residues. Germline loops: CDR1 MGHRA, CDR2 YSYEKL. The ends lost 1 base at V and 9 bases at J; junction bases unmatched: 11.

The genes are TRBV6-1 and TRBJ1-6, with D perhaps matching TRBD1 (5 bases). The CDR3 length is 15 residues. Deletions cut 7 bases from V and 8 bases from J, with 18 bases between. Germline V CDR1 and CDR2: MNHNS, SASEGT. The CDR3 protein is CASKVTTGTYSPLHF. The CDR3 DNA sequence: TGTGCCAGCAAGGTCACAACAGGAACCTATTCACCCCTCCACTTT.

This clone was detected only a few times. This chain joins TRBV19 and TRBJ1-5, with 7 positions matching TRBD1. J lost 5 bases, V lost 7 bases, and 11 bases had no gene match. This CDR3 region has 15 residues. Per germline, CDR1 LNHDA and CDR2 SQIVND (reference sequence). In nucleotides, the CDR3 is TGTGCCAGTAATAGGGGGCCCCTAACGGATCAGCCCCAGCATTTT. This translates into CASNRGPLTDQPQHF.

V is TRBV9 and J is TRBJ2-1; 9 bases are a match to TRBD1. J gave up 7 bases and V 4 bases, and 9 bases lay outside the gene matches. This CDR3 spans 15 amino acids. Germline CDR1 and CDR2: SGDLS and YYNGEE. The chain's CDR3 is CASSTNRGRWNEQFF. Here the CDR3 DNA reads TGTGCCAGCAGCACAAACAGGGGGCGGTGGAATGAGCAGTTCTTC.